Below, 29 T cell receptor beta chains from the same sample are listed, as sequenced in a study of T cell responses to AZD1222 COVID-19 vaccine. TCRdb's table, derived via immunoSEQ multiplex PCR, lists solely in-frame clones and lacks some. This sample has 100,000 to 150,000 clones, with approximately 90% found just once. The material was peripheral blood, obtained on day 0 of MenACWY control vaccination. These TCRs come from an adult in good health.

Here the CDR3 reads CASSLGLAGVYEQYF. The CDR3 DNA is TGCGCCAGCAGCCTGGGACTAGCGGGAGTCTACGAGCAGTACTTC. The chain carries TRBV10-1 and TRBJ2-7, with 14 bases that match TRBD2. Trimming at V came to 6 bases and at J to 3 bases, leaving 4 bases not matched to a gene. CDR1 and CDR2 from the germline V gene are WNHNN and SYGVQD (reference sequence). This CDR3 is built from 15 residues.

The chain couples TRBV25-1 to TRBJ2-2; D may match TRBD1 or TRBD2 (5 bases each). V was cut by 6 bases and J by 4 bases, with 12 bases left in between. The germline CDR1 and CDR2 sequences are MGHDK and SYGVNS. The CDR3 consists of 14 residues. The CDR3 nucleotides are TGTGCCAGCAGGGGACCTAGTAGCACCGGGGAGCTGTTTTTT. This encodes CASRGPSSTGELFF.

The sample holds one count of this clone. The chain recombines TRBV27 with TRBJ1-1; D not resolved. Looked up from germline, CDR1 is MNHEY and CDR2 is SMNVEV (reference sequence). The V gene lost 6 bases and the J gene lost 6 bases, with 17 bases spanning the gap. This CDR3 region has 14 residues. CDR3 protein: CASSPTPPRAEAFF. The CDR3 coding sequence is TGTGCCAGCAGCCCGACTCCCCCGAGGGCTGAAGCTTTCTTT.

This clone was detected once. This chain joins TRBV10-3 and TRBJ1-3; a possible D gene is TRBD1 (6 bases). V lost 11 bases and J 4 bases, leaving 18 bases between the germline ends. CDR1 is ENHRY, CDR2 SYGVKD, per germline. This CDR3 spans 14 amino acids. The CDR3 loop is CAAEDRTTGNTIYF. The CDR3 nucleotides read TGTGCCGCCGAGGACAGAACAACAGGAAACACCATATATTTT.

This clone was counted at least ten times. This chain connects TRBV6-1 to TRBJ2-7; D remains unclear. The CDR3 has 14 amino acids. CDR1 MNHNS and CDR2 SASEGT come from the germline V gene. V lost 3 bases, J lost 2 bases, and 11 bases lay in between. In DNA, the CDR3 is TGTGCCAGCAGTGAGTTCGAAGCACCCTACGAGCAGTACTTC. It is translated as CASSEFEAPYEQYF.

The chain recombines TRBV7-6 with TRBJ2-7; 9 bases are shared with TRBD2. Germline assignment: CDR1 SGHVS and CDR2 FNYEAQ. The CDR3 sequence is 15 residues long. V shed 5 bases, J shed 4 bases, and the junction held 9 bases outside the gene matches. CDR3 DNA sequence: TGTGCCAGCAGCCCCGGACCGAGCGGGAGGTACGAGCAGTACTTC. It codes for CASSPGPSGRYEQYF.

The gene calls are TRBV12-5 and TRBJ2-5; D tentatively reads TRBD1 or TRBD2 (5 bases each). The CDR3 has 13 residues. V gave up 5 bases and J gave up 4 bases, with 11 bases separating them. The germline gives CDR1 LGHNT, CDR2 FRNRAP. The CDR3 sequence: CASGPSGAETQYF. The CDR3 nucleotides read TGTGCTAGTGGTCCATCCGGGGCAGAGACCCAGTACTTC. The whole variable domain, filled in from reference TRBV12-5 and TRBJ2-5, reads DARVTQTPRHKVTEMGQEVTMRCQPILGHNTVFWYRQTMMQGLELLAYFRNRAPLDDSGMPKDRFSAEMPDATLATLKIQPSEPRDSAVYFCASGPSGAETQYFGPGTRLLVL.

This chain uses TRBV5-1 with TRBJ2-3; 9 positions agree with TRBD1. This CDR3 contains 17 residues. V dropped 2 bases and J dropped 3; count of bases not matched to a gene: 10. Looked up from germline, CDR1 is SGHRS and CDR2 is YFSETQ. The CDR3 sequence is CASSFLRRQGGTDTQYF. DNA of the CDR3: TGCGCCAGCAGCTTCCTGCGTAGACAGGGGGGTACAGATACGCAGTATTTT.

The chain links TRBV12-3 or TRBV12-4 to TRBJ1-1; tentatively, D is TRBD1 (5 bases). V dropped 7 bases and J dropped 1 base, with 10 bases sitting between them. The CDR3 has 13 amino acids. CDR3: CASKIRGNTEAFF. CDR3 nucleotides: TGTGCCAGCAAGATTAGGGGGAACACTGAAGCTTTCTTT.

The V and J genes are TRBV3-1 (or the pseudogene TRBV3-2) and TRBJ2-7; 7 bases agree with TRBD2. This CDR3 comprises 15 residues. From germline, CDR1 is LGHDT and CDR2 YNNKEL (reference sequence). The V gene end was trimmed by 4 bases and the J gene end by 3 bases; junction bases not matched to a gene: 9. The CDR3 is CASSRVDGRHYEQYF. The CDR3 DNA reads as TGTGCCAGCAGCCGGGTTGACGGGAGGCACTACGAGCAGTACTTC.

The chain combines TRBV28 with TRBJ2-7; D perhaps matches TRBD2 (6 bases). V dropped 5 bases and J dropped 2 bases, with 16 bases sitting between them. This CDR3 has 15 amino acids. Germline V gene lookup returns CDR1 MDHEN and CDR2 SYDVKM. CDR3 sequence reads: CASSLQAGAAYEQYF. The CDR3 nucleotides read TGTGCCAGCAGTCTGCAAGCGGGTGCTGCCTACGAGCAGTACTTC. The full variable domain, its missing parts supplied by reference TRBV28 and TRBJ2-7, is DVKVTQSSRYLVKRTGEKVFLECVQDMDHENMFWYRQDPGLGLRLIYFSYDVKMKEKGDIPEGYSVSREKKERFSLILESASTNQTSMYLCASSLQAGAAYEQYFGPGTRLTVT.

The chain links TRBV10-3 to TRBJ1-1; TRBD1 aligns across 8 bases. Germline CDR1 reads ENHRY; CDR2 reads SYGVKD. This CDR3 contains 11 residues. After removal of 10 bases from V and 3 bases from J, the junction contained 1 base not matched to a gene. CDR3 in DNA: TGTGCCACCAGGGGGCACACTGAAGCTTTCTTT. Translated: CATRGHTEAFF.

The rearrangement links TRBV28 to TRBJ2-6; 9 positions match TRBD1. This CDR3 is built from 19 residues. The V gene end was trimmed by 6 bases and the J gene end by 0 bases; junction bases not matched to a gene: 12. Germline assignment: CDR1 MDHEN and CDR2 SYDVKM. The CDR3 protein is CASSRPRTGDLSGANVLTF. In nucleotides, the CDR3 is TGTGCCAGCAGCCGACCCCGGACAGGGGACCTCTCTGGGGCCAACGTCCTGACTTTC.

The chain has TRBV11-3 and TRBJ2-3; 8 nucleotides agree with TRBD1. The CDR3 has 13 amino acids. The trim removed 6 bases at V and 4 bases at J, leaving 3 bases unmatched. Germline V gene data show CDR1 as SGHNT and CDR2 as YENEEA. The CDR3 coding sequence is TGTGCCAGCAGGACGACAGGGGCAGATACGCAGTATTTT. Its translation: CASRTTGADTQYF.

The chain couples TRBV19 to TRBJ1-4; D gene ambiguous. Germline assignment: CDR1 LNHDA and CDR2 SQIVND (reference sequence). The V and J ends lost 4 bases and 7 bases respectively, with 7 bases between them. CDR3 size: 12 residues. As DNA, the CDR3 is TGTGCCAGTAGTAGCGGTGGTGAAAAACTGTTTTTT. This encodes CASSSGGEKLFF.

This sequence joins TRBV5-6 and TRBJ2-5; 9 nucleotides line up with TRBD1. Germline V lookup: CDR1 SGHDT, CDR2 YYEEEE. This CDR3 is built from 16 residues. V shed 0 bases, J shed 1 base, and the junction held 4 bases outside the gene matches. The CDR3 DNA is TGTGCCAGCAGCTTGGGGGACAGGGTATTCCAAGAGACCCAGTACTTC. As protein: CASSLGDRVFQETQYF.

This chain connects TRBV4-2 to TRBJ1-3; 9 bases line up with TRBD1. CDR1 LGHNA and CDR2 YNFKEQ come from the germline V gene. J gave up 4 bases and V 3 bases, and 7 bases lay outside the gene matches. The CDR3 spans 16 residues. CDR3 loop: CASSHSSGQGGNTIYF. In DNA, the CDR3 is TGTGCCAGCAGCCACTCCTCGGGACAGGGAGGAAACACCATATATTTT.

The chain joins TRBV29-1 to TRBJ2-5; no reliable D call. The germline V and J ends were trimmed by 7 bases and 2 bases, with 14 bases remaining between them. CDR3 length: 13 amino acids. Germline CDR1 reads SQVTM; CDR2 reads ANQGSEA. The CDR3 nucleotides are TGCAGCGCCGCTTGGACGGTTCAAGAGACCCAGTACTTC. As protein: CSAAWTVQETQYF.

The chain links TRBV5-1 to TRBJ2-6; D not certain. Trimming took off 4 bases at V and 0 bases at J, with 8 bases between the two ends. This CDR3 is built from 15 residues. Germline values: CDR1 SGHRS, CDR2 YFSETQ. The CDR3 spells CASSLSTSGANVLTF. The CDR3 DNA is TGCGCCAGCAGCCTTAGTACCTCTGGGGCCAACGTCCTGACTTTC.

This chain joins TRBV6-6 and TRBJ2-3, with D perhaps TRBD1 (6 bases). The germline gives CDR1 MNHNY, CDR2 SVGAGI (reference sequence). There are 15 residues in the CDR3. V was trimmed by 0 bases and J by 4 bases, leaving 11 bases between them. As DNA, the CDR3 is TGTGCCAGCAGTTACTCGATGTCAGGGGCAGATACGCAGTATTTT. Amino acids: CASSYSMSGADTQYF.

This chain uses TRBV7-2 with TRBJ2-3, with 12 bases matching TRBD2. Unmatched junction bases numbered 8, after V lost 1 base and J lost 6 bases. Germline CDR1 SGHTA, CDR2 FQGNSA. The length of the CDR3 is 17 residues. For the CDR3, the DNA is TGTGCCAGCAGCTTAGGATTACTAGCGGGAGGATTGGATACGCAGTATTTT. It specifies CASSLGLLAGGLDTQYF.

This clone was observed a single time. This chain connects TRBV5-6 to TRBJ2-3; 10 bases agree with TRBD2. The CDR3 runs 16 residues. V trimming: 1 base; J trimming: 5 bases; junction bases outside the gene matches: 7. Germline CDR1 reads SGHDT; CDR2 reads YYEEEE. The CDR3 nucleotides are TGTGCCAGCAGCTTGTATTCCCCTAGCGGGAGAGATACGCAGTATTTT. It is translated as CASSLYSPSGRDTQYF. The full variable domain, rest sourced from reference TRBV5-6 and TRBJ2-3, is DAGVTQSPTHLIKTRGQQVTLRCSPKSGHDTVSWYQQALGQGPQFIFQYYEEEERQRGNFPDRFSGHQFPNYSSELNVNALLLGDSALYLCASSLYSPSGRDTQYFGPGTRLTVL.

The rearrangement uses TRBV6-5 and TRBJ1-2; TRBD1 agrees at 7 bases. There are 14 residues in the CDR3. Germline trimming cut 6 bases from V and 3 bases from J; bases unmatched to any gene: 7. Per germline, CDR1 MNHEY and CDR2 SVGAGI. The CDR3 nucleotides are TGTGCCAGCAGCCACTCAACAGGGGACTATGGCTACACCTTC. It specifies CASSHSTGDYGYTF.

V is TRBV30 and J is TRBJ2-5, with D tentatively TRBD2 (7 bases). Germline CDR1 is GTSNPN and CDR2 is SVGIG (reference sequence). Trimming took 3 bases from V and 5 from J, leaving 19 bases between them. The CDR3 is 15 amino acids. The CDR3 protein is CAWRRGGTDRETQYF. DNA of the CDR3: TGTGCCTGGAGGAGGGGGGGGACTGACCGCGAGACCCAGTACTTC.

The rearrangement joins TRBV5-6 to TRBJ2-6, with 10 bases lining up with TRBD1. The CDR3 has 17 residues. The trim removed 4 bases at V and 0 bases at J, leaving 4 bases unmatched. Germline values: CDR1 SGHDT, CDR2 YYEEEE. The CDR3 protein is CASSRDRGNSGANVLTF. DNA for the CDR3: TGTGCCAGCAGCCGGGACAGGGGCAACTCTGGGGCCAACGTCCTGACTTTC.

The V and J genes are TRBV4-2 and TRBJ1-5; D might be TRBD1 (5 bases). The V and J ends lost 0 bases and 6 bases respectively, with 15 bases between them. CDR1 LGHNA and CDR2 YNFKEQ come from the germline V gene. This CDR3 has 16 amino acids. The CDR3 sequence: CASSQDLGQGSQPQHF. In DNA form, the CDR3 reads TGTGCCAGCAGCCAAGATCTTGGGCAGGGCTCTCAGCCCCAGCATTTT.

The chain employs TRBV27 and TRBJ2-1, with 8 positions matching TRBD2. The V gene's germline CDR1 is MNHEY and CDR2 SMNVEV (reference sequence). The CDR3 length is 18 residues. Trimming took 3 bases from V and 6 from J; bases not matched to a gene: 16. Written as DNA, the CDR3 is TGTGCCAGCAGTTTTGGTTGGGTAGCGGGAACAAGTTTCAATGAGCAGTTCTTC. This translates into CASSFGWVAGTSFNEQFF.

The V and J genes are TRBV9 and TRBJ1-1; maybe TRBD1 (6 bases). V lost 0 bases to trimming and J lost 7 bases, with 13 bases between them. The CDR3 runs to 14 residues. The V gene's germline CDR1 is SGDLS and CDR2 YYNGEE. CDR3 residues: CASSVDDRPLEAFF. The CDR3 region has the DNA TGTGCCAGCAGCGTAGACGACAGGCCCCTTGAAGCTTTCTTT. Based on the CDR3 plus reference TRBV9 and TRBJ1-1, the full variable domain is DSGVTQTPKHLITATGQRVTLRCSPRSGDLSVYWYQQSLDQGLQFLIQYYNGEERAKGNILERFSAQQFPDLHSELNLSSLELGDSALYFCASSVDDRPLEAFFGQGTRLTVV.

V and J are TRBV7-9 and TRBJ1-1; D remains unclear. This CDR3 region has 14 residues. The V gene's germline CDR1 is SEHNR and CDR2 FQNEAQ (reference sequence). V lost 0 bases and J lost 1, with 6 bases in between. In nucleotides, the CDR3 is TGTGCCAGCAGCTTAGCGGCAGGGAACACTGAAGCTTTCTTT. Translating gives CASSLAAGNTEAFF.